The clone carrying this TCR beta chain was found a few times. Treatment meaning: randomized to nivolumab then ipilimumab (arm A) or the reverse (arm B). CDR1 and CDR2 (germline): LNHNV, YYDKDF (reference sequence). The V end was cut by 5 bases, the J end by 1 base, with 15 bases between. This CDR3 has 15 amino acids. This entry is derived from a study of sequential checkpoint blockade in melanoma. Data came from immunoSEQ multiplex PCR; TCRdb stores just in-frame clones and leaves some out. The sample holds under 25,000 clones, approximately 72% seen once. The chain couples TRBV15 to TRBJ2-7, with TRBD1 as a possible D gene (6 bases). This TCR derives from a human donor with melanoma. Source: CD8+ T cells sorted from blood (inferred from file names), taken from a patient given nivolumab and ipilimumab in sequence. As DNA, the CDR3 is TGTGCCACCAGCCTGGGACACCTCCCTTCCTACGAGCAGTACTTC. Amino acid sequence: CATSLGHLPSYEQYF. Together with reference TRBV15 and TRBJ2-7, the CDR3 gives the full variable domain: DAMVIQNPRYQVTQFGKPVTLSCSQTLNHNVMYWYQQKSSQAPKLLFHYYDKDFNNEADTPDNFQSRRPNTSFCFLDIRSPGLGDTAMYLCATSLGHLPSYEQYFGPGTRLTVT.